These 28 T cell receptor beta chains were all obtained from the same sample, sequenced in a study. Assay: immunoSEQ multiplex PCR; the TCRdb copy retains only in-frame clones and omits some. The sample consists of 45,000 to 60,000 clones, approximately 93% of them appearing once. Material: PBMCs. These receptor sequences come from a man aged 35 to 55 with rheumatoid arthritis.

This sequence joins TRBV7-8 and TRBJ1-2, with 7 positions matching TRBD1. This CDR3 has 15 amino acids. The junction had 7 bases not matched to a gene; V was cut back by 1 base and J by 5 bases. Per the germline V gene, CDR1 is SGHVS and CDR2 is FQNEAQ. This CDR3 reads CASSLGMTGNYGYTF. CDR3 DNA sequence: TGTGCCAGCAGCTTAGGGATGACAGGGAATTATGGCTACACCTTC. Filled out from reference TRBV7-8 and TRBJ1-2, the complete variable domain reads GAGVSQSPRYKVAKRGQDVALRCDPISGHVSLFWYQQALGQGPEFLTYFQNEAQLDKSGLPSDRFFAERPEGSVSTLKIQRTQQEDSAVYLCASSLGMTGNYGYTFGSGTRLTVV.

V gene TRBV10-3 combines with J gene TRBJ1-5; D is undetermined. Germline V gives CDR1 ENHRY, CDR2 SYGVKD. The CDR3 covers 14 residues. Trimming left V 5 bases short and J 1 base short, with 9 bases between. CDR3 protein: CAISLDGSNQPQHF. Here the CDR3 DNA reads TGTGCCATCAGTCTTGACGGAAGCAATCAGCCCCAGCATTTT.

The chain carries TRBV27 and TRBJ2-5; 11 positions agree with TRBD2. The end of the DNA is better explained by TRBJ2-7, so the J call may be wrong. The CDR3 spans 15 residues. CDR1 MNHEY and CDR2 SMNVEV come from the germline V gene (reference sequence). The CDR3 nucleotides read TGTGCCAGCAGTCCCGGGACTAGCGGATCCTACGAGCAGTACTTC. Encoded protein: CASSPGTSGSYEQYF.

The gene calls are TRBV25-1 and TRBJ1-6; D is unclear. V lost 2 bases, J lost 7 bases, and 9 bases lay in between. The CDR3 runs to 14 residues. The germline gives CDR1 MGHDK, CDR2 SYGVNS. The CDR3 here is CASSEERKNSPLHF. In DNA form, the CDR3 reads TGTGCCAGCAGTGAAGAGAGGAAGAATTCACCCCTCCACTTT.

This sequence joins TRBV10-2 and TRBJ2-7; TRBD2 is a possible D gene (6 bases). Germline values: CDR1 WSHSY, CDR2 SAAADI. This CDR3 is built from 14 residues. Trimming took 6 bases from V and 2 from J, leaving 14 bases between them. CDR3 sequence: CASRTEGPPYEQYF. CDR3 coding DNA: TGCGCCAGCAGAACGGAGGGCCCACCCTACGAGCAGTACTTC.

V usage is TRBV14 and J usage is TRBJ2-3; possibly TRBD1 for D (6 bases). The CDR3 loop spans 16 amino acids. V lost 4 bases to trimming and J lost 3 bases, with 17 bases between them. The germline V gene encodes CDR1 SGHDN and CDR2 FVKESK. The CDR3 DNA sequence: TGTGCCAGCAGCCCCTTGAGGGGGAGAGGGACAGATACGCAGTATTTT. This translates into CASSPLRGRGTDTQYF.

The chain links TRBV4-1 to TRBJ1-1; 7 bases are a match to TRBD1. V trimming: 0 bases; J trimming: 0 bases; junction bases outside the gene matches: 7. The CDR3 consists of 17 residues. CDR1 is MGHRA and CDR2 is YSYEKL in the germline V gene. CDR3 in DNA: TGCGCCAGCAGCCAAGATAGGGACAGCCCAATGAACACTGAAGCTTTCTTT. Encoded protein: CASSQDRDSPMNTEAFF.

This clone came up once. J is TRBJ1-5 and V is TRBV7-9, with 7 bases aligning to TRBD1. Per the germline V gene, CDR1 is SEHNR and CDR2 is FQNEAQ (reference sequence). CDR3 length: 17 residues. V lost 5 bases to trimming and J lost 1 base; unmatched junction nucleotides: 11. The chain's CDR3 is CASSENPTGTSNQPQHF. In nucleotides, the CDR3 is TGTGCCAGCAGCGAGAACCCGACAGGGACCAGCAATCAGCCCCAGCATTTT.

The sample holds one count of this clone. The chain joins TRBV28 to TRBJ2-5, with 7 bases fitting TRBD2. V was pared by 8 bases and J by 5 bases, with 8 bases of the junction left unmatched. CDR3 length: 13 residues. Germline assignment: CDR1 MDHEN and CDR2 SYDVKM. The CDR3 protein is CASAIAGEETQYF. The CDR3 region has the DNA TGTGCCAGCGCAATCGCGGGAGAGGAGACCCAGTACTTC.

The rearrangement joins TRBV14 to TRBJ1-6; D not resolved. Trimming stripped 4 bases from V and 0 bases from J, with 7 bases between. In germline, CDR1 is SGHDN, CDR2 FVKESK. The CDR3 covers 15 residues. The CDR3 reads CASSPRSSYNSPLHF. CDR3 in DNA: TGTGCCAGCAGCCCGCGGAGCTCCTATAATTCACCCCTCCACTTT.

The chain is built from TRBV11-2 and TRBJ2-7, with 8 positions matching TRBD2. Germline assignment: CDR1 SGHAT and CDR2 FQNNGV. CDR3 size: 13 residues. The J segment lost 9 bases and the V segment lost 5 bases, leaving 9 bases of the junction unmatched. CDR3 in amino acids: CASSTGTRVGQYF. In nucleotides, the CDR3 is TGTGCCAGCAGCACCGGGACTAGGGTAGGGCAGTACTTC.

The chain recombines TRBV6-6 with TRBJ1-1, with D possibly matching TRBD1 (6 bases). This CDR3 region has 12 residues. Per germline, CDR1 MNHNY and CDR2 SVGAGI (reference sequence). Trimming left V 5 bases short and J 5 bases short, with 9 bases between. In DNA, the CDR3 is TGTGCCAGCAGTCAACAGGGAACTGAAGCTTTCTTT. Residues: CASSQQGTEAFF.

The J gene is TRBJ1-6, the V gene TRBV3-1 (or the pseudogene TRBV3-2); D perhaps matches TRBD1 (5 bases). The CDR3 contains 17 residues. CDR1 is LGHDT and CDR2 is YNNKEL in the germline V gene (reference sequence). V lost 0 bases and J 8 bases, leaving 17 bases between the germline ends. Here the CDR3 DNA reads TGTGCCAGCAGCCAAGACCTTTACGGGGGAGGAGATTCACCCCTCCACTTT. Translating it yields CASSQDLYGGGDSPLHF.

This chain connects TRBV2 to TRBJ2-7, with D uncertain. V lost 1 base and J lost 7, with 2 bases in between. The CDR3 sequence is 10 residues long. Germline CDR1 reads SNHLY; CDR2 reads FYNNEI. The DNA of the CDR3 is TGTGCCAGCAGTGAAGGGGAGCAGTACTTC. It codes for CASSEGEQYF.

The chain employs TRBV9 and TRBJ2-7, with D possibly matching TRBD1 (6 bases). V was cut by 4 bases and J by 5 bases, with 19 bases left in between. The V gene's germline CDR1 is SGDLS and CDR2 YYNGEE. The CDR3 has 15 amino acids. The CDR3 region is CASSTNLQGRHEQYF. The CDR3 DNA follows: TGTGCCAGCAGCACAAACTTACAGGGTCGCCACGAGCAGTACTTC.

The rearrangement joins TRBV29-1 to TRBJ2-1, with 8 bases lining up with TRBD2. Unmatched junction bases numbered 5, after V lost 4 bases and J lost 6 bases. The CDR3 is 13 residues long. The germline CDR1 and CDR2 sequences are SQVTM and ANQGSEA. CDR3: CSVVLADFNEQFF. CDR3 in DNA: TGCAGCGTTGTACTAGCGGACTTCAATGAGCAGTTCTTC.

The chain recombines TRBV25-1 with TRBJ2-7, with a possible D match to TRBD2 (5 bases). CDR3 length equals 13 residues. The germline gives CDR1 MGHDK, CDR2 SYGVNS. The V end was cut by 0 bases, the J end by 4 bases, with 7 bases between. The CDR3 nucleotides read TGTGCCAGCAGTGAATACCGCGGGTACGAGCAGTACTTC. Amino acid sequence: CASSEYRGYEQYF.

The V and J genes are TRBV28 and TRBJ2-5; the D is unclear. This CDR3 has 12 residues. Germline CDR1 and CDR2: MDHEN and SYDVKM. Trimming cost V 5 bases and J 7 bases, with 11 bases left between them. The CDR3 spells CASSPPGRTQYF. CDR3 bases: TGTGCCAGCAGTCCCCCCGGTCGGACCCAGTACTTC.

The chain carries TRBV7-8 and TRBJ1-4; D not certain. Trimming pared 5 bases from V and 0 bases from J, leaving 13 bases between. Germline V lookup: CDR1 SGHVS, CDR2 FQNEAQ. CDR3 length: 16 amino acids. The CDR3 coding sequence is TGTGCCAGCAGCGCGAAAACCGGGGCAACTAATGAAAAACTGTTTTTT. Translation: CASSAKTGATNEKLFF.

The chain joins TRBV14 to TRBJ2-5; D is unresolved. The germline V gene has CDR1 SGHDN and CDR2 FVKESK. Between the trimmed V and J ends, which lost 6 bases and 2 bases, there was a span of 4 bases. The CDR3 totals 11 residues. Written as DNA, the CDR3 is TGTGCCAGCAGTCGACAAGAGACCCAGTACTTC. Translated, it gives CASSRQETQYF. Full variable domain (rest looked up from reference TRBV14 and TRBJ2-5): EAGVTQFPSHSVIEKGQTVTLRCDPISGHDNLYWYRRVMGKEIKFLLHFVKESKQDESGMPNNRFLAERTGGTYSTLKVQPAELEDSGVYFCASSRQETQYFGPGTRLLVL.

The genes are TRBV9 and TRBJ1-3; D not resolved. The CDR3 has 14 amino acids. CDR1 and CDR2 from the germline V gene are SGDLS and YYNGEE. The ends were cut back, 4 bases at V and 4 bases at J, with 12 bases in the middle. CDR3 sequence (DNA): TGTGCCAGCAGCCTAGAAGGGAAAGGAAACACCATATATTTT. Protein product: CASSLEGKGNTIYF.

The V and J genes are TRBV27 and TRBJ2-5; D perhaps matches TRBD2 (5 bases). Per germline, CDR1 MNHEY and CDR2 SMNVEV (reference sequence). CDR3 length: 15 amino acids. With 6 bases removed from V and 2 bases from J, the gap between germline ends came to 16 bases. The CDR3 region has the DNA TGTGCCAGCAGCCCGGAGGACCGCGTACAAGAGACCCAGTACTTC. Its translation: CASSPEDRVQETQYF.

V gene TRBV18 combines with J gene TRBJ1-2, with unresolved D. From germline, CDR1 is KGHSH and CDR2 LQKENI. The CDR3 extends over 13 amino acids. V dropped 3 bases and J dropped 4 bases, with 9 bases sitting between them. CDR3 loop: CASSPLQSYGYTF. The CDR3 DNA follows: TGTGCCAGCTCACCTCTACAGAGCTATGGCTACACCTTC.

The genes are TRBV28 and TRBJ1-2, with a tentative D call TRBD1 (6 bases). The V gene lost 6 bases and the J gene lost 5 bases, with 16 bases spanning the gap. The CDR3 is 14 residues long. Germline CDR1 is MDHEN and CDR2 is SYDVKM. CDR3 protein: CASRTGTSGYGYTF. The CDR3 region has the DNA TGTGCCAGCAGAACCGGGACAAGCGGTTATGGCTACACCTTC.

For the CDR3, the DNA is TGTGCCAGCAGCTTAGCCTCATGGGTGAACACTGAAGCTTTCTTT. Its protein is CASSLASWVNTEAFF. This chain connects TRBV7-9 to TRBJ1-1; no definite D call. With 0 bases removed from V and 0 bases from J, the gap between germline ends came to 8 bases. The CDR3 is 15 residues long. Germline CDR1 and CDR2: SEHNR and FQNEAQ (reference sequence).

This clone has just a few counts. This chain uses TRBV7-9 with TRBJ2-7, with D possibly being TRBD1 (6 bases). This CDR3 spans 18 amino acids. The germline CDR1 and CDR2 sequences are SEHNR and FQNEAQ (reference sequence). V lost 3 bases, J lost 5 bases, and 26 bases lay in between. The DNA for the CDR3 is TGTGCCAGCAGCTTGGATACTACGGACAGCCCCTTTGTGGACGAGCAGTACTTC. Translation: CASSLDTTDSPFVDEQYF.

The CDR3 loop reads CASSLGQRKTDTQYF. CDR3 in DNA: TGTGCCAGCAGCTTAGGACAGCGAAAAACAGATACGCAGTATTTT. The rearrangement uses TRBV7-3 and TRBJ2-3, with TRBD1 as a possible D gene (6 bases). There are 15 residues in the CDR3. V lost 2 bases and J 3 bases, leaving 12 bases between the germline ends. Per the germline V gene, CDR1 is SGHTA and CDR2 is FQGTGA.

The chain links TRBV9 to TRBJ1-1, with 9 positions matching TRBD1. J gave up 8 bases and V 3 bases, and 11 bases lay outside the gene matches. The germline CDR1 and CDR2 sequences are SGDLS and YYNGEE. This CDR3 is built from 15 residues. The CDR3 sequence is CASSAGTGGDGEAFF. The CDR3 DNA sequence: TGTGCCAGCAGCGCAGGAACAGGGGGCGATGGGGAAGCTTTCTTT.